These 18 T cell receptor beta chains were sequenced from one sample in a study of T-cell memory formation after mild COVID-19 (dated by TCRdb to about 2021). Library preparation was by 5' RACE. TCRdb shows the sequencer as Illumina NovaSeq 6000. TCRdb reanalyzed the raw reads on its own, using fastp at Q25 for trimming and MiXCR for clone calling, and kept in-frame beta chains. Under each unique CDR3 protein, matching rows form one entry showing the most common genes and DNA. This sample is represented by about 290,000 distinct CDR3 sequences; about 16% of them were singletons. The ten largest clones add up to around a fifth of the sample. Material: PBMCs or a T cell subset sorted from them (not recorded which). These TCRs come from a man aged 18 to 29 who had mild COVID-19 (a few samples of this study predate the infection). The sample titles of this study are shuffled in the database, so cell type and time point are left out; the donor was told from shared clones.

This clonotype was detected ten times or more. This chain joins TRBV7-8 and TRBJ1-1; no clear D gene. The CDR3 has 15 amino acids. Germline loops: CDR1 SGHVS, CDR2 FQNEAQ. Trimming took 2 bases from V and 1 from J, leaving 11 bases between them. The CDR3 is CASSLFEGANTEAFF. The DNA of the CDR3 is TGTGCCAGCAGCTTATTTGAAGGAGCGAACACTGAAGCTTTCTTT.

This chain joins TRBV7-3 and TRBJ2-3, with D possibly being TRBD1 or TRBD2 (5 bases each). The V and J ends lost 4 bases and 0 bases respectively, with 11 bases between them. Germline V gene data show CDR1 as SGHTA and CDR2 as FQGTGA. This CDR3 region has 15 residues. CDR3 loop: CASSSTGLSTDTQYF. The CDR3 nucleotides are TGTGCCAGCAGCTCAACGGGGCTAAGCACAGATACGCAGTATTTT.

CDR3 bases: TGTGCCAGCAGCGTCGGACTAGCGGGGGGGGAGACCCAGTACTTC. It encodes CASSVGLAGGETQYF. This sequence joins TRBV25-1 and TRBJ2-5; 15 bases map to TRBD2. There are 15 residues in the CDR3. J gave up 5 bases and V 6 bases, and 4 bases lay outside the gene matches. Germline loops: CDR1 MGHDK, CDR2 SYGVNS. Combining the CDR3 with reference TRBV25-1 and TRBJ2-5 gives the whole variable domain EADIYQTPRYLVIGTGKKITLECSQTMGHDKMYWYQQDPGMELHLIHYSYGVNSTEKGDLSSESTVSRIRTEHFPLTLESARPSHTSQYLCASSVGLAGGETQYFGPGTRLLVL.

This rearrangement joins TRBV4-2 to TRBJ2-2; unclear D gene. Germline V lookup: CDR1 LGHNA, CDR2 YNFKEQ. V dropped 0 bases and J dropped 4 bases, with 9 bases sitting between them. The CDR3 loop spans 15 amino acids. CDR3 in amino acids: CASSQDTTSTGELFF. CDR3 DNA: TGTGCCAGCAGCCAAGATACCACTTCCACCGGGGAGCTGTTTTTT.

The V and J genes are TRBV7-6 and TRBJ2-2; the D is unclear. V gave up 5 bases and J gave up 9 bases, with 19 bases separating them. The V gene's germline CDR1 is SGHVS and CDR2 FNYEAQ. This CDR3 contains 15 residues. DNA of the CDR3: TGTGCCAGCAGCAGGGAAGCTTCCCCTGACCGGGAGCTGTTTTTT. It codes for CASSREASPDRELFF.

Note on this clonotype: The junction departs from germline at one end; a sequencing error may be responsible. The chain uses TRBV7-3 and TRBJ1-6, with D perhaps TRBD1 (6 bases). CDR1 SGHTA and CDR2 FQGTGA come from the germline V gene. This CDR3 has 14 residues. This CDR3 reads CASSSANTGQRFCF. The CDR3 nucleotides read TGTGCCAGCAGCTCTGCCAATACGGGACAACGGTTCTGTTTT.

This clonotype came up a few times. The V and J genes are TRBV5-4 and TRBJ1-1; D perhaps matches TRBD1 (5 bases). CDR1 and CDR2 from the germline V gene are SGHNT and YYREEE (reference sequence). Deletions cut 4 bases from V and 5 bases from J, with 18 bases between. The CDR3 has 15 residues. For the CDR3, the DNA is TGTGCCAGCAGCCCTGGGGCCTTGGGGGGGACTGAAGCTTTCTTT. It specifies CASSPGALGGTEAFF.

In this sample, this clonotype turned up a few times. The chain is built from TRBV20-1 and TRBJ2-3, with D hard to call. The CDR3 length is 11 residues. Germline V gives CDR1 DFQATT, CDR2 SNEGSKA (reference sequence). Trimming took off 3 bases at V and 5 bases at J, with 6 bases between the two ends. The CDR3 is CSARGIDTQYF. CDR3 nucleotides: TGCAGTGCTAGGGGAATAGATACGCAGTATTTT.

V gene TRBV5-5 combines with J gene TRBJ2-5, with a possible D match to TRBD1 (5 bases). CDR1 is SGHKS and CDR2 is YYEKEE in the germline V gene (reference sequence). There are 13 residues in the CDR3. Trimming shortened V by 4 bases and J by 3 bases, and 10 bases separated the two germline ends. The CDR3 DNA is TGTGCCAGCAGCGAACAGGATGAAGAGACCCAGTACTTC. It yields the protein CASSEQDEETQYF.

This clonotype was picked up a small number of times. The chain combines TRBV4-3 with TRBJ1-1; no clear D gene. V was cut by 0 bases and J by 7 bases, with 18 bases left in between. Per germline, CDR1 LGHNA and CDR2 YSLEER. CDR3 size: 16 residues. CDR3 sequence: CASSQDPRPEGGEAFF. As DNA, the CDR3 is TGCGCCAGCAGCCAAGATCCCCGGCCGGAGGGTGGTGAAGCTTTCTTT.

In this sample, this clonotype turned up a few times. The genes are TRBV29-1 and TRBJ2-1; TRBD2 agrees at 8 bases. The J segment lost 2 bases and the V segment lost 2 bases, leaving 8 bases of the junction unmatched. Per germline, CDR1 SQVTM and CDR2 ANQGSEA. The length of the CDR3 is 16 residues. The CDR3 nucleotides read TGCAGCGTTGAAAAGGGGATAGCGGGGACCTACAATGAGCAGTTCTTC. This gives the protein CSVEKGIAGTYNEQFF.

The chain is built from TRBV20-1 and TRBJ1-5, with 8 bases identical to TRBD1. The germline V gene has CDR1 DFQATT and CDR2 SNEGSKA (reference sequence). There are 13 residues in the CDR3. The ends lost 6 bases at V and 7 bases at J; junction bases unmatched: 8. CDR3 nucleotides: TGCAGTGCCCTGGACAGGGCTGGACAGCCCCAGCATTTT. Its translation: CSALDRAGQPQHF.

This clonotype was detected many times. The gene calls are TRBV5-1 and TRBJ2-1, with 9 bases matching TRBD2. Per germline, CDR1 SGHRS and CDR2 YFSETQ. This CDR3 is 17 amino acids long. Trimming took 0 bases from V and 8 from J; bases not matched to a gene: 12. The CDR3 loop is CASSLAAGGGAVDEQFF. CDR3 in DNA: TGCGCCAGCAGCTTGGCGGCGGGCGGGGGGGCCGTCGATGAGCAGTTCTTC.

There are a few counts of this clonotype. This chain joins TRBV7-9 and TRBJ2-1, with TRBD2 matching 12 bases. The CDR3 consists of 15 residues. Germline values: CDR1 SEHNR, CDR2 FQNEAQ (reference sequence). The junction had 1 base not matched to a gene; V was cut back by 1 base and J by 6 bases. The CDR3 is CASSLVGLAGNEQFF. The CDR3 region has the DNA TGTGCCAGCAGCTTAGTGGGACTAGCGGGCAATGAGCAGTTCTTC.

The rearrangement uses TRBV2 and TRBJ2-7; D ambiguous. The CDR3 sequence is 13 residues long. CDR1 and CDR2 (germline): SNHLY, FYNNEI. Deletions cut 4 bases from V and 2 bases from J, with 9 bases between. CDR3 sequence reads: CASSAARTYEQYV. The CDR3 DNA sequence: TGTGCCAGCAGTGCAGCCAGAACCTACGAGCAGTACGTC.

A few counts support this clonotype. V is TRBV10-3 and J is TRBJ2-5; D call uncertain. The V and J ends lost 6 bases and 2 bases respectively, with 10 bases between them. Germline CDR1 is ENHRY and CDR2 is SYGVKD. This CDR3 comprises 13 residues. Here the CDR3 reads CAIRGPPQETQYF. The CDR3 DNA is TGTGCCATCAGAGGACCTCCGCAAGAGACCCAGTACTTC.

This clonotype has a handful of counts. This sequence joins TRBV20-1 and TRBJ2-5; D is uncertain. The V and J ends lost 3 bases and 3 bases respectively, with 8 bases between them. The CDR3 loop spans 12 amino acids. The germline gives CDR1 DFQATT, CDR2 SNEGSKA (reference sequence). CDR3 nucleotide sequence: TGCAGTGCTAGCCACAGAAAAGAGACCCAGTACTTC. It yields the protein CSASHRKETQYF.

This clonotype was counted only a few times. The J gene is TRBJ1-4, the V gene TRBV20-1; D is perhaps TRBD1 (5 bases). CDR1 is DFQATT, CDR2 SNEGSKA, per germline (reference sequence). This CDR3 is 14 amino acids long. The ends were cut back, 1 base at V and 6 bases at J, with 12 bases in the middle. The CDR3 here is CSARGWGSDEKLFF. CDR3 sequence (DNA): TGCAGTGCTAGAGGGTGGGGGTCCGATGAAAAACTGTTTTTT.